This T cell receptor beta chain was sequenced in a study of cytomegalovirus exposure and HLA in healthy donors. Points from the study as a whole: Cytomegalovirus association was assigned to about 150 TCR beta chains. HLA allele associations emerged for 16,951 TCR beta sequences in a later analysis, at 0.05 false discovery rate. A later analysis showed that HLA-associated TCR beta chains had undergone more clonal expansion than equally common others.

Germline V gene sequence: CDR1 SGHRS, CDR2 YFSETQ. The junction had 14 bases not matched to a gene; V was cut back by 0 bases and J by 7 bases. The CDR3 consists of 18 residues. In the case of this clone: Its antigen remains unknown.

60 Vbeta and 13 Jbeta primers were used in PCR. Produced via immunoSEQ multiplex PCR; TCRdb's table is partial and in-frame only. The sample yields about 160,000 clones, approximately 79% seen once. Sequences were obtained from PBMCs. The TCR sequence derives from a woman in her 50s in good health and CMV-seropositive. The V gene is TRBV5-1, the J gene TRBJ2-1, with 9 nucleotides matching TRBD2. The CDR3 DNA sequence: TGCGCCAGCAGCTTGGCTGCGGGGGGGTCCCCCATTGGGAATGAGCAGTTCTTC. It is translated as CASSLAAGGSPIGNEQFF.